Listed below are T cell receptor beta chains from one sample, sequenced in a study of PD-L1 blockade in urothelial cancer. The protocol was immunoSEQ multiplex PCR, while the TCRdb copy is restricted to in-frame clones and leaves out a portion. The sample has roughly 100,000 clones, roughly 80% seen once. The specimen was PBMCs, collected around atezolizumab (anti-PD-L1) treatment. These receptors were taken from a man in his sixties or seventies with urothelial cancer. Both conserved end residues are trimmed from each CDR3.

CDR3 protein,V gene,CDR3 length,J gene
ASSLMGGHTEAF,TRBV5-5,12,TRBJ1-1
ATSRGEAGETQY,TRBV15,12,TRBJ2-5
ASSDNRGTGNTIY,TRBV9,13,TRBJ1-3
ASSVGQRPTDTQY,TRBV9,13,TRBJ2-3
ASGPFSGRAIVEQY,TRBV5-1,14,TRBJ2-7
ASSLPGLVYNEQF,TRBV11-1,13,TRBJ2-1
SVGSFNTEAF,TRBV29-1,10,TRBJ1-1
ATAGGFIDTQY,TRBV11-2,11,TRBJ2-3
ASSVGTGRIQY,TRBV5-4,11,TRBJ2-4
ASRGGSNEKLF,TRBV7-9,11,TRBJ1-4
ASSLDGSSYEQY,TRBV7-9,12,TRBJ2-7
ASSYSGGGNQPQH,TRBV6-5,13,TRBJ1-5
ASGLGDRGQPQH,TRBV12-5,12,TRBJ1-5
ASRLLAGSYEQY,TRBV27,12,TRBJ2-7
ASRGGGATGANVLT,TRBV5-1,14,TRBJ2-6
ASSLVGQGAEQY,TRBV5-4,12,TRBJ2-7
ASGLVPGISNQPQH,TRBV12-5,14,TRBJ1-5
ASKWEEGMNTEAF,TRBV5-1,13,TRBJ1-1
ASSDIGVWGNQPQH,TRBV6-1,14,TRBJ1-5
AISGTGAVNTGELF,TRBV10-3,14,TRBJ2-2
ASSGGRSYEQY,TRBV7-9,11,TRBJ2-7
ASSQEIGANTEAF,TRBV4-3,13,TRBJ1-1
ASSSLTGENTGELF,TRBV19,14,TRBJ2-2
ASNEGERTEAF,TRBV19,11,TRBJ1-1
ASRRQGPEAF,TRBV2,10,TRBJ1-1
ASSPSQGAGNTIY,TRBV6-6,13,TRBJ1-3
ASSSTGGRSTDTQY,TRBV6-5,14,TRBJ2-3
ASSYPGSREQY,TRBV6-5,11,TRBJ2-7
ASSLTSSPIPEAF,TRBV27,13,TRBJ1-1
ASSYLVSRNTEAF,TRBV6-5,13,TRBJ1-1
AISESLPHQGSSYEQY,TRBV10-3,16,TRBJ2-7
ASSVGRGREVDTIY,TRBV9,14,TRBJ1-3
ASSGTSGSDTQY,TRBV7-3,12,TRBJ2-3
ASNREGSGYEQY,TRBV5-1,12,TRBJ2-7
ASSHSRLAANTGELF,TRBV7-8,15,TRBJ2-2
ASSNTQGFGNQPQH,TRBV5-6,14,TRBJ1-5
STAGGLRQPQH,TRBV30,11,TRBJ1-5
ASSVGTGGLGNTIY,TRBV9,14,TRBJ1-3
ASSLVGASYGYT,TRBV5-1,12,TRBJ1-2
ASSQSGDYHYEQY,TRBV23-1,13,TRBJ2-7
ASRVTSGVVGTGELF,TRBV19,15,TRBJ2-2